The 20 T cell receptor beta chains presented below share a single source sample, sequenced in a study of spatial heterogeneity in lung cancer. The time point: blood at routine non-recurrence follow-up after resection. TCRdb redid the calling of the 5' RACE reads with MiXCR, one entry per CDR3 protein. The sample records under 45,000 distinct CDR3 sequences, about 7.6% being singletons. The material sequenced was PBMCs, taken at follow-up. These receptors were obtained from a male donor with early-stage non-small cell lung cancer.

This clonotype was counted at least ten times. V gene TRBV11-1 combines with J gene TRBJ2-1; TRBD1 is a possible D gene (5 bases). Deletions cut 1 base from V and 3 bases from J, with 10 bases between. Germline V gene lookup returns CDR1 SGHAT and CDR2 FQDESV (reference sequence). The CDR3 consists of 15 residues. Here the CDR3 reads CASSLEQESYNEQFF. The CDR3 DNA is TGTGCCAGCAGCTTAGAACAGGAAAGCTACAATGAGCAGTTCTTC.

This clonotype came up a few times. V usage is TRBV7-9 and J usage is TRBJ2-1, with TRBD2 identical over 13 bases. The CDR3 is made up of 21 amino acids. CDR1 SEHNR and CDR2 FQNEAQ come from the germline V gene (reference sequence). V shed 2 bases, J shed 0 bases, and the junction held 13 bases outside the gene matches. Here the CDR3 reads CASSLTTWTSGGISSYNEQFF. The CDR3 region has the DNA TGTGCCAGCAGCTTAACCACCTGGACTAGCGGGGGCATAAGCTCCTACAATGAGCAGTTCTTC.

This clonotype was recorded many times. J is TRBJ1-4 and V is TRBV27; the D is unclear. The CDR3 runs 15 residues. Germline V CDR1 and CDR2: MNHEY, SMNVEV (reference sequence). Trimming left V 3 bases short and J 8 bases short, with 16 bases between. CDR3: CASSFQATSGEKLFF. The CDR3 DNA sequence: TGTGCCAGCAGTTTTCAGGCCACCTCGGGAGAAAAACTGTTTTTT.

This clonotype occurred many times. V gene TRBV3-1 combines with J gene TRBJ2-6, with TRBD1 matching over 8 bases. Losses at the gene ends were 4 bases for V and 0 bases for J; bases not matched to a gene: 23. Germline V gives CDR1 LGHDT, CDR2 YNNKEL (reference sequence). The CDR3 covers 23 residues. CDR3 sequence: CASSPTKITRLQGAISGANVLTF. CDR3 coding DNA: TGTGCCAGCAGCCCTACAAAAATAACCCGCCTCCAGGGGGCGATCTCTGGGGCCAACGTCCTGACTTTC.

This clonotype came up many times. This chain uses TRBV20-1 with TRBJ2-2; a possible D gene is TRBD2 (5 bases). Per the germline V gene, CDR1 is DFQATT and CDR2 is SNEGSKA (reference sequence). The CDR3 totals 14 residues. Trimming stripped 3 bases from V and 4 bases from J, with 12 bases between. In DNA form, the CDR3 reads TGCAGTGCTAGGGATCCTCGGGGCACCGGGGAGCTGTTTTTT. This gives the protein CSARDPRGTGELFF.

This clonotype has ten or more counts. V and J are TRBV5-1 and TRBJ2-2; 10 nucleotides agree with TRBD2. This CDR3 has 16 residues. Germline CDR1 reads SGHRS; CDR2 reads YFSETQ. With V trimmed by 4 bases and J by 3 bases, 6 bases remained unmatched. The CDR3 DNA reads as TGCGCCAGCAGCCCAAGCGGGGGGGCCTACACCGGGGAGCTGTTTTTT. Translated, it gives CASSPSGGAYTGELFF.

By frequency in the sample, this clonotype is medium-sized. The chain uses TRBV7-6 and TRBJ2-7; 11 bases align to TRBD2. The germline V gene has CDR1 SGHVS and CDR2 FNYEAQ. J gave up 4 bases and V 6 bases, and 5 bases lay outside the gene matches. The CDR3 has 14 residues. Written as DNA, the CDR3 is TGTGCCAGCAGTCTAGCGGGGGGATCATACGAGCAGTACTTC. Protein sequence: CASSLAGGSYEQYF.

This clonotype was recorded at least ten times. The gene calls are TRBV9 and TRBJ2-3, with 8 bases fitting TRBD1. The CDR3 spans 16 residues. Germline CDR1 and CDR2: SGDLS and YYNGEE. Unmatched junction bases numbered 7, after V lost 0 bases and J lost 4 bases. The CDR3 region is CASSVDPGGSADTQYF. The CDR3 coding sequence is TGTGCCAGCAGCGTAGATCCAGGGGGCAGTGCAGATACGCAGTATTTT.

This sequence joins TRBV23-1 and TRBJ2-1, with 9 bases lining up with TRBD1. TRBV23-1 is an ORF for which the function is uncertain. The junction had 7 bases not matched to a gene; V was cut back by 9 bases and J by 1 base. The CDR3 loop spans 15 amino acids. The CDR3 protein is CARCPGQGSYNEQFF. CDR3 bases: TGCGCCAGATGCCCGGGACAGGGTTCCTACAATGAGCAGTTCTTC.

The table lists this clonotype with many counts. The chain couples TRBV7-2 to TRBJ1-1; 7 bases map to TRBD1. The CDR3 covers 15 residues. J lost 3 bases, V lost 4 bases, and 8 bases had no gene match. Per the germline V gene, CDR1 is SGHTA and CDR2 is FQGNSA. CDR3 sequence reads: CASSWTGLGDTEAFF. The CDR3 DNA follows: TGTGCCAGCAGCTGGACAGGTTTGGGAGACACTGAAGCTTTCTTT.

Ten or more counts support this clonotype. This sequence joins TRBV20-1 and TRBJ1-5; perhaps TRBD1 as D (6 bases). The germline gives CDR1 DFQATT, CDR2 SNEGSKA (reference sequence). Trimming removed 6 bases from V and 4 bases from J, with 13 bases in between. The CDR3 runs to 13 residues. CDR3 bases: TGCAGTGCCCCTGGGACAAGAAATCAGCCCCAGCATTTT. It codes for CSAPGTRNQPQHF.

The rearrangement uses TRBV5-1 and TRBJ1-6; perhaps TRBD1 as D (5 bases). The CDR3 sequence is 14 residues long. CDR1 and CDR2 from the germline V gene are SGHRS and YFSETQ. V gave up 5 bases and J gave up 6 bases, with 12 bases separating them. CDR3 sequence reads: CASRGTAANSPLHF. The DNA for the CDR3 is TGCGCCAGCAGGGGGACGGCGGCTAATTCACCCCTCCACTTT.

This clonotype was recorded at least ten times. The rearrangement links TRBV2 to TRBJ1-5; D remains ambiguous. This CDR3 contains 14 residues. Germline loops: CDR1 SNHLY, CDR2 FYNNEI. Trimming left V 0 bases short and J 6 bases short, with 9 bases between. The CDR3 protein is CASSEALWGQPQHF. CDR3 DNA sequence: TGTGCCAGCAGTGAAGCGCTTTGGGGTCAGCCCCAGCATTTT. Variable domain in full (rest from reference TRBV2 and TRBJ1-5): EPEVTQTPSHQVTQMGQEVILRCVPISNHLYFYWYRQILGQKVEFLVSFYNNEISEKSEIFDDQFSVERPDGSNFTLKIRSTKLEDSAMYFCASSEALWGQPQHFGDGTRLSIL.

This clonotype was detected ten times or more. This chain links TRBV4-2 with TRBJ2-7; TRBD1 is a possible D gene (5 bases). Trimming removed 0 bases from V and 4 bases from J, with 10 bases in between. In germline, CDR1 is LGHNA, CDR2 YNFKEQ. The CDR3 is 14 residues long. The CDR3 spells CASSQDGAEYEQYF. CDR3 nucleotide sequence: TGTGCCAGCAGCCAAGATGGGGCAGAATACGAGCAGTACTTC.

This clonotype was recorded many times. The chain recombines TRBV5-1 with TRBJ1-2, with 7 nucleotides matching TRBD1. Germline-derived CDR1 and CDR2 are SGHRS and YFSETQ. The junction had 6 bases not matched to a gene; V was cut back by 4 bases and J by 3 bases. The CDR3 loop spans 14 amino acids. The CDR3 loop is CASSNGQAHYGYTF. As DNA, the CDR3 is TGCGCCAGCAGCAACGGACAGGCCCACTATGGCTACACCTTC. The full variable domain, completed using reference TRBV5-1 and TRBJ1-2, is KAGVTQTPRYLIKTRGQQVTLSCSPISGHRSVSWYQQTPGQGLQFLFEYFSETQRNKGNFPGRFSGRQFSNSRSEMNVSTLELGDSALYLCASSNGQAHYGYTFGSGTRLTVV.

This clonotype was seen repeatedly, ten times or more. The J gene is TRBJ2-1, the V gene TRBV12-3 or TRBV12-4; TRBD1 matches at 8 bases. Trimming cost V 6 bases and J 5 bases; bases outside gene matches: 6. This CDR3 comprises 14 residues. The CDR3 spells CASSDRGPHNEQFF. The CDR3 DNA reads TGTGCCAGCAGCGACAGGGGACCCCACAATGAGCAGTTCTTC.

This clonotype was picked up many times. V gene TRBV7-6 combines with J gene TRBJ2-3; D unclear. CDR3 length: 15 residues. CDR1 is SGHVS and CDR2 is FNYEAQ in the germline V gene. Deletions cut 2 bases from V and 5 bases from J, with 14 bases between. CDR3 DNA: TGTGCCAGCAGCTTAATCCTGGGGATGGGAGATACGCAGTATTTT. Translation: CASSLILGMGDTQYF. The entire variable domain, with the rest obtained from reference TRBV7-6 and TRBJ2-3, is as follows: GAGVSQSPRYKVTKRGQDVALRCDPISGHVSLYWYRQALGQGPEFLTYFNYEAQQDKSGLPNDRFSAERPEGSISTLTIQRTEQRDSAMYRCASSLILGMGDTQYFGPGTRLTVL.

The sample holds many counts of this clonotype. DNA for the CDR3: TGTGCCAGTAGTCCGACAGGTGGGAATTCACCCCTCCACTTT. Its protein is CASSPTGGNSPLHF. This rearrangement joins TRBV19 to TRBJ1-6; tentative D call: TRBD1 (6 bases). Between the trimmed V and J ends, which lost 5 bases and 7 bases, there was a span of 12 bases. The CDR3 covers 14 residues. Germline V gene data show CDR1 as LNHDA and CDR2 as SQIVND (reference sequence). The whole variable domain, remainder taken from reference TRBV19 and TRBJ1-6, is DGGITQSPKYLFRKEGQNVTLSCEQNLNHDAMYWYRQDPGQGLRLIYYSQIVNDFQKGDIAEGYSVSREKKESFPLTVTSAQKNPTAFYLCASSPTGGNSPLHFGNGTRLTVT.

Ten or more counts support this clonotype. J is TRBJ1-5 and V is TRBV29-1; TRBD1 matches 9 bases. The CDR3 extends over 14 amino acids. CDR1 and CDR2 (germline): SQVTM, ANQGSEA. The V gene end was trimmed by 3 bases and the J gene end by 6 bases; junction bases not matched to a gene: 6. CDR3 region: CSVDGTGNGQPQHF. As DNA, the CDR3 is TGCAGCGTTGATGGGACAGGGAATGGTCAGCCCCAGCATTTT. Looking up the rest from reference TRBV29-1 and TRBJ1-5 gives the full variable domain: SAVISQKPSRDICQRGTSLTIQCQVDSQVTMMFWYRQQPGQSLTLIATANQGSEATYESGFVIDKFPISRPNLTFSTLTVSNMSPEDSSIYLCSVDGTGNGQPQHFGDGTRLSIL.

As for this clonotype: A read error may be the cause here, since a much bigger clone is one base away. The gene calls are TRBV4-2 and TRBJ2-4, with D perhaps assigned TRBD1 or TRBD2 (5 bases each). This CDR3 has 16 residues. Germline assignment: CDR1 LGHNA and CDR2 YNFKEQ. The CDR3 region is CVSSQGHPRGKNIQYF. The CDR3 DNA is TGTGTCAGCAGCCAAGGACACCCTCGGGGCAAAAACATTCAGTACTTC.